The rows below give T cell receptor beta chains drawn from one sample of a study of T cells after yellow fever vaccination. MiXCR was run by TCRdb on the 5' RACE reads, yielding one entry per CDR3 protein. Found here are some 340,000 distinct CDR3 sequences, about 10% of them singletons; the top ten hold less than 3.5%. Specimen: CD4+ T cells sorted from PBMCs, collected 45 days after the yellow fever booster vaccination. These receptors originate from a man between 18 and 29 years old who received the YFV17D yellow fever vaccine. CDR3s include the opening cysteine and the closing phenylalanine or tryptophan. The D gene is left open where the match is weak. Clone size appears in some rows only: once, few, many, or a class for an expanded clone.

clone_size d_call j_call v_call cdr3_nt cdr3_aa
. . TRBJ1-5 TRBV7-2 TGTGCCAGTACGGCGAGCTTCAATCAGCCCCAGCATTTT CASTASFNQPQHF
many . TRBJ2-5 TRBV20-1 TGCAGTGCTAGTCCTAGTTCAAAGACCCAGTACTTC CSASPSSKTQYF
. . TRBJ1-2 TRBV27 TGTGCCAGCAGTTTCGCAGGGTCTTTCGGCTACACCTTC CASSFAGSFGYTF
few . TRBJ2-6 TRBV6-4 TGTGCCAGTAGACAGCAATGCCGCGTCCTGACTTTC CASRQQCRVLTF
few TRBD2 TRBJ2-2 TRBV4-2 TGTGCCAGCAGCCAAGTAGTCGCTAGCGGGTGGACAGTGGAGCTGTTTTTT CASSQVVASGWTVELFF
few TRBD2 TRBJ2-5 TRBV7-6 TGTGCCAGCAGCTCCCTCGTAAGCGGGGGAGGCCTCCAAGAGACCCAGTACTTC CASSSLVSGGGLQETQYF
few . TRBJ1-2 TRBV4-3 TGCGCCAGCAGCCAAGTACAGGGACTCTATGGCTACACCTTC CASSQVQGLYGYTF
many . TRBJ2-5 TRBV7-3 TGTGCCAGCAGCGTGGACAGGGGGAAACTAGCGGGGATCCAAGAGACCCAGTACTTC CASSVDRGKLAGIQETQYF
. TRBD1 TRBJ1-2 TRBV4-1 TGCGCCAGCAGCCACCTCACAGGGGGCTTCTATGGCTACACCTTC CASSHLTGGFYGYTF
. TRBD2 TRBJ2-5 TRBV7-3 TGTGCCAGCAGCTGGGCGGGGGGGGAGACCCAGTACTTC CASSWAGGETQYF
. . TRBJ2-3 TRBV4-2 TGTGCCAGCAGCCAAGATCTAATGGTCCCAGATACGCAGTATTTT CASSQDLMVPDTQYF
. . TRBJ2-1 TRBV20-1 TGCAGTGCCCCAAGACCTCCCGACAGATACAATGAGCAGTTCTTC CSAPRPPDRYNEQFF
. . TRBJ1-1 TRBV10-3 TGTGCCATCAGTGGAACGTATGGGGTCGAGATCACTGAAGCTTTCTTT CAISGTYGVEITEAFF
. . TRBJ1-1 TRBV7-9 TGTGCCAGCACGCTGGAGCGGACTGAAGCTTTCTTT CASTLERTEAFF
few . TRBJ2-4 TRBV11-2 TGTGCCAGCAGCCCCAGGGGACTAGCCAAAAACATTCAGTACTTC CASSPRGLAKNIQYF
few TRBD1 TRBJ2-4 TRBV11-2 TGTGCCAGCAGCTTCCGGACAGGGTGGGGCAAAAACATTCAGTACTTC CASSFRTGWGKNIQYF
few . TRBJ2-5 TRBV7-3 TGTGCCAGCAGTTTCGTGGGTGGGGAGACCCAGTACTTC CASSFVGGETQYF
. . TRBJ1-5 TRBV12-5 TGTGCTAGTGGTTTGTACAGGGAGTCTGTAGGAAATCAGCCCCAGCATTTT CASGLYRESVGNQPQHF
. TRBD2 TRBJ2-3 TRBV7-3 TGTGCCAGCGGACTAGCGGACCCAGATACGCAGTATTTT CASGLADPDTQYF
few . TRBJ2-6 TRBV15 TGTGCCACCAGCAGAGGGGGGGATGGGGCCAACGTCCTGACTTTC CATSRGGDGANVLTF
many TRBD2 TRBJ2-4 TRBV7-2 TGTGCCAGCAGCTGGACTAGCGGGGGGGTGGTTTTCAAAAACATTCAGTACTTC CASSWTSGGVVFKNIQYF
few TRBD2 TRBJ2-2 TRBV7-2 TGTGCCAGCAGCACCCCTAGCGGGGGGCTGGTCACCGGGGAGCTGTTTTTT CASSTPSGGLVTGELFF
. TRBD2 TRBJ2-1 TRBV5-1 TGCGCCAGCAGCTTGGTCGGACTAGCGGGGGTAAATGAGCAGTTCTTC CASSLVGLAGVNEQFF
few . TRBJ2-5 TRBV5-1 TGCGCCAGCAGTGCGGAGCCGTACCAAGAGACCCAGTACTTC CASSAEPYQETQYF
. TRBD2 TRBJ2-1 TRBV12-3/TRBV12-4 TGTGCCAGCAGTTTTGAGTCTCGCGGGGGGTACAATGAGCAGTTCTTC CASSFESRGGYNEQFF
few . TRBJ1-6 TRBV2 TGTGCCAGCAGGGGCGGGGGCGCGGGTTATAATTCACCCCTCCACTTT CASRGGGAGYNSPLHF
few TRBD1 TRBJ2-7 TRBV7-9 TGTGCCAGCAGCCGCCTACCGGGACAGGGGTCCTACGAGCAGTACTTC CASSRLPGQGSYEQYF
. . TRBJ1-1 TRBV9 TGTGCCAGCAGCTGGGCGTGGCACACTGAAGCTTTCTTT CASSWAWHTEAFF
. TRBD2 TRBJ2-3 TRBV5-4 TGTGCCAGCAGGGAAGGGACTAGCGGGGTCCTCACGCAGTATTTT CASREGTSGVLTQYF
many . TRBJ1-2 TRBV5-1 TGCGCCAGCACTGAAGATTTCTATGGCTACACCTTC CASTEDFYGYTF
many . TRBJ1-3 TRBV15 TGTGCCACCAGCGGACCGGGCTCTGGAAACACCATATATTTT CATSGPGSGNTIYF
many TRBD1 TRBJ2-5 TRBV4-1 TGCGCCAGCAGCCGGGACAGGGAGATGGAGACCCAGTACTTC CASSRDREMETQYF
. TRBD1 TRBJ1-4 TRBV7-9 TGTGCCAGCGGACAAGATGACAGGGATAATGAAAAACTGTTTTTT CASGQDDRDNEKLFF
many . TRBJ2-2 TRBV5-1 TGCGCCAGCAGCTTAGGGCCCCGGGTGAACACCGGGGAGCTGTTTTTT CASSLGPRVNTGELFF
many . TRBJ1-1 TRBV7-2 TGTGCCAGCAGCCCCTACCTCAGGGACGAAGCTTTCTTT CASSPYLRDEAFF
. . TRBJ2-5 TRBV7-9 TGTGCCAGCAGCTTAGGGATCGGGGGGCGCGGGGAGACCCAGTACTTC CASSLGIGGRGETQYF
few . TRBJ2-2 TRBV7-3 TGTGCCAGCAGCCCGACAAGGAACACCGGGGAGCTGTTTTTT CASSPTRNTGELFF
. TRBD2 TRBJ2-3 TRBV7-9 TGTGCCAGCAGCTATACTAGCGGGGGCCCAGATACGCAGTATTTT CASSYTSGGPDTQYF
many TRBD1 TRBJ1-1 TRBV2 TGTGCCAGCAGTGGTTCAGGGGGCGAAGCTTTCTTT CASSGSGGEAFF
. . TRBJ1-2 TRBV28 TGTGCCAGCAGACCCGGGGGTTACGGCTACACCTTC CASRPGGYGYTF
. . TRBJ2-3 TRBV9 TGTGCCAGCACTCGCAGCCCAGCAGATACGCAGTATTTT CASTRSPADTQYF
many . TRBJ1-4 TRBV7-2 TGTGCCAGCAGCTTAGGCCCGGCTAATGAAAAACTGTTTTTT CASSLGPANEKLFF